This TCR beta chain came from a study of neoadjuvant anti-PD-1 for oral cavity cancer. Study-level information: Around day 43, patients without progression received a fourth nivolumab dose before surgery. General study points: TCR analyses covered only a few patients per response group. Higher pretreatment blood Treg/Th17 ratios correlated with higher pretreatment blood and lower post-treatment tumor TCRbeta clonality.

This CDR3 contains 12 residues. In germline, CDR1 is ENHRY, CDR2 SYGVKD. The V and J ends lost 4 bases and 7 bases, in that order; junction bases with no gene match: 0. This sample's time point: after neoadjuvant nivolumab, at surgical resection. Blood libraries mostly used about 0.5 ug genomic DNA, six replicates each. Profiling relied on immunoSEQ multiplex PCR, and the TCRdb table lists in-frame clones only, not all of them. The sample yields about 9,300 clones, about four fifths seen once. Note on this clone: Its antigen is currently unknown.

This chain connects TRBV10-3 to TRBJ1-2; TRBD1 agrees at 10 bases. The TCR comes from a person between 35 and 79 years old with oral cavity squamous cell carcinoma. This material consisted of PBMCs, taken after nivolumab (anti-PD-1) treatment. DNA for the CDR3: TGTGCCATCAGTGGGGACAGGGGTGGCTACACCTTC. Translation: CAISGDRGGYTF.